This T cell receptor beta chain derives from a study of technical replicates of blood from several donors. Method: immunoSEQ multiplex PCR; TCRdb's copy keeps in-frame clones and lacks some. The data show 45,000 to 65,000 clones, 90% to 95% seen once. CDR3 size: 14 residues. Looked up from germline, CDR1 is GTSNPN and CDR2 is SVGIG (reference sequence). The V end was cut by 0 bases, the J end by 8 bases, with 14 bases between. V gene TRBV30 combines with J gene TRBJ2-1; a possible D gene is TRBD1 (5 bases). The receptor was derived from a human donor in good health. Some clones in this sample may be carry-over from other donors' samples. What was sequenced was PBMCs. The DNA of the CDR3 is TGTGCCTGGAGTGTAAGGGGCCCCTCGGATGAGCAGTTCTTC. The encoded protein is CAWSVRGPSDEQFF.